The present T cell receptor beta chain was sequenced within a study of glioma-infiltrating T cells (dated by TCRdb to about 2016). General notes on the study: The study sequenced TCR alpha- and beta-chain repertoires from glioma tissue, from non-neoplastic brain tissue and from matched peripheral blood mononuclear cells. Three low-grade glioma patients, about 8 primary glioblastoma patients, and three non-glioma patients who contributed non-neoplastic brain tissue made up the paired cohort. To measure how far tissue and blood T-cell populations diverged, each tissue-infiltrating repertoire was compared against the peripheral blood repertoire of the same patient.

Worth noting for this clonotype: Its specific antigen is unknown. It may be a read error: a sequence one base away is much more abundant.

The research as a whole found: VJ-independent divergence between tissue and blood was below expectation in non-neoplastic patients but above expectation in all gliomas, especially low-grade gliomas. Only a very small number of CDR3 sequences turned up in both tissue and blood, a result put down to high CDR3 diversity combined with limited sampling. The group comparisons were based on small numbers of patients: three non-neoplastic, three low-grade glioma and several glioblastoma patients.

The iRepertoire nested amplicon-rescue multiplex PCR (arm-PCR) platform was used to amplify TCR alpha and beta CDR3 regions from RNA. The input for one-step reverse transcription and amplification was about 85-400 ng of either tissue mRNA or PBMC total RNA. Following bead purification, Illumina adapters were added by a secondary multiplex PCR, and the libraries were gel-purified between 200 and 400 bp. Internal 6-nucleotide barcodes were carried by the libraries and were used for demultiplexing. Sequencing of libraries was performed on an Illumina MiSeq with 2x220 or 2x250 nucleotide paired-end reads. The original methods were these. Paired reads were merged with FLASH 1.2.11 and aligned to the GRCh37 human genome with BWA-MEM before extracting TRA and TRB reads. An IMGT-derived reference of cassette sequences and CDR3 motifs, with pseudogenes included, was used for V and J assignment. Three-frame translation of reads was performed, and productive CDR3s were defined as those with a C...FGXG motif and no stop codons. Unique combinations of V-J cassette pair and CDR3 amino acid sequence were defined as clonotypes. Filtering of reads was based on Hamming distance, with the threshold set by the sequence error rate of each sample in mapped regions. TCRdb's own reprocessing of the public reads used fastp at Q25 and MiXCR and kept productive beta chains. CDR3 protein duplicates are merged, each entry listing the most common genes and DNA. The V and J calls follow TCRdb's processing rather than the paper's. This sample holds some 90,000 distinct CDR3 sequences; about 37% were observed only once. The ten largest clones represent around two fifths of the sample.

This receptor was obtained from a human donor with low-grade glioma or glioblastoma, undergoing nonglioma brain surgery, or in good health (not recorded which). Sequencing used glioma tissue, nonneoplastic brain tissue, or PBMCs (not recorded which).

The CDR3 region has the sequence CASSRGGQGDYEQFF. In nucleotides, the sequence is TGTGCCAGTAGTAGAGGAGGACAGGGGGACTACGAGCAGTTCTTC. The chain was built from TRBV19 and TRBJ2-1, with 10 junctional bases fitting TRBD1. Including the terminal cysteine and phenylalanine, the CDR3 comprises 15 residues. Of all the DNA, just the CDR3 is kept, 45 bases in frame from base 1. V loses 4 bases at its end and J loses 10 bases; junction bases beyond the gene matches: 10. CDR1 and CDR2 (LNHDA, SQIVND) derive from the germline V gene (reference sequence). The full variable domain, completed from the reference TRBV19 and TRBJ2-1 proteins outside the CDR3, reads DGGITQSPKYLFRKEGQNVTLSCEQNLNHDAMYWYRQDPGQGLRLIYYSQIVNDFQKGDIAEGYSVSREKKESFPLTVTSAQKNPTAFYLCASSRGGQGDYEQFFGPGTRLTVL.